This TCR beta chain was recorded in a study of regulatory T cells. Amplification used 52 TRBV primers and 13 TRBJ primers. Some clones are missing from TCRdb's copy, which holds only in-frame ones; the method was immunoSEQ multiplex PCR. The top ten clones hold around 3.3% of a sample with over 20,000 clones, roughly 93% of them seen once. The germline V gene has CDR1 MRHNA and CDR2 SNTAGT. The CDR3 has 16 residues. V was pared by 0 bases and J by 5 bases, with 16 bases between. Sequenced material: CD8+ T cells sorted from blood. The clonotype comes from a child under 10 years old with CD3G deficiency. The chain couples TRBV6-4 to TRBJ2-5; D is perhaps TRBD1 (6 bases). CDR3 bases: TGTGCCAGCAGTGACTCAATGCAGGGGTTGGGGGAGACCCAGTACTTC. The encoded protein is CASSDSMQGLGETQYF.